The clone carrying this T cell receptor (beta chain) was picked up a small number of times. A single record per CDR3 protein comes from TCRdb applying MiXCR to the 5' RACE reads. This sample has fewer than 100,000 distinct CDR3 sequences, with around 5.6% found just once. There are 13 residues in the CDR3. Trimming shortened V by 6 bases and J by 17 bases, and 20 bases separated the two germline ends. CDR1 is SGHTA, CDR2 FQGNSA, per germline. The record originates from a study of early T cells in non-severe SARS-CoV-2 infection. This TCR came from an adult who was a healthcare worker with PCR-confirmed SARS-CoV-2 infection or an uninfected control (not recorded which). This rearrangement joins TRBV7-2 to TRBJ1-6, with D possibly TRBD1 on 5 matching bases. The sample was whole blood. The CDR3 DNA reads as TGTGCCAGCAGTTTCCGCCAGGGTGGGCAGATCCACTTT. As protein: CASSFRQGGQIHF.